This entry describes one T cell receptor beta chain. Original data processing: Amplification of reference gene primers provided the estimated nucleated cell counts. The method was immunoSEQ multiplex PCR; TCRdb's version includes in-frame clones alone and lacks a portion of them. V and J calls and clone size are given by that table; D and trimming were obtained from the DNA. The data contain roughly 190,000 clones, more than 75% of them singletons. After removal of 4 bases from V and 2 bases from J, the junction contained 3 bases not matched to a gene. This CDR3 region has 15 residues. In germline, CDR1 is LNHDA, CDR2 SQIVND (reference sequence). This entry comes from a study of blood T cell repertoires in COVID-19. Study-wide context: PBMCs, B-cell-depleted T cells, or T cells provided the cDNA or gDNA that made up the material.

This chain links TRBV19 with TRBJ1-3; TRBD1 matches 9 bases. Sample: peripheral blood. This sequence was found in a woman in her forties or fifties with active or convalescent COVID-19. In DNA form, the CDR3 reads TGTGCCAGTAGTAGGGACAGGGTGGCTGGAAACACCATATATTTT. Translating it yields CASSRDRVAGNTIYF.